This entry features one T cell receptor (beta chain) sequence. Its matching antigen is unknown. This entry belongs to a study of shared clonotypes between healthy human individuals. Notes on the study in general: Sample collection involved blood only; tissue repertoires are likely different. Across subsets, estimated richness was generally greater for naive than for memory populations.

The data were produced by immunoSEQ multiplex PCR, yet TCRdb's version contains in-frame clones alone and is incomplete. The sample lists about 680,000 clones, under 95% occurring once. Naivety among CD8 cells was defined by CD45RO negativity and positive CCR7 selection, thereby excluding terminally differentiated effector memory CD45RA+ cells. The source is a man younger than 40 in good health. Sample: naive CD8+ T cells sorted from blood.

Here the CDR3 reads CASSPLGLTTMNTEAFF. DNA for the CDR3: TGCGCCAGCAGCCCCCTTGGGCTGACAACCATGAACACTGAAGCTTTCTTT. V usage is TRBV5-1 and J usage is TRBJ1-1, with D unresolved. Looked up from germline, CDR1 is SGHRS and CDR2 is YFSETQ. The CDR3 is 17 residues long. V shed 4 bases and J shed 0 bases, with 19 bases lying between them.